This entry describes one TCR beta chain. Antigen specificity is unknown. Germline V CDR1 and CDR2: SQVTM, ANQGSEA. The V gene lost 3 bases and the J gene lost 7 bases, with 12 bases spanning the gap. This CDR3 has 13 residues. TCRdb redid the calling of the reads with MiXCR, one entry per CDR3 protein. Of about 830,000 distinct CDR3 sequences listed, 32% are singletons. The sample belongs to a study of T cell repertoires in cytomegalovirus infection. The overall study: Use of recently identified HLA-C-restricted and well-studied HLA-B-restricted CMV epitopes was part of the study. CMV infection together with matching HLA type was indicated by public TCR beta signatures.

Study-level points and caveats: Adding up the frequency of public TCR beta families identified people who carried CMV plus the relevant HLA. HLA-C-restricted, CMV-specific TCR beta clonotypes were dominant ex vivo.

The TCR was taken from a human donor in good health (CMV status not recorded). Some clones in this sample may be carry-over from other donors' samples. The gene calls are TRBV29-1 and TRBJ2-2; D remains unclear. Sequenced material: cultured CD8+ T cells from PBMCs, taken from culture after CMV antigen stimulation. DNA for the CDR3: TGCAGCGTTGACACACCTTCGGGCGGGGAGCTGTTTTTT. Its protein product is CSVDTPSGGELFF.